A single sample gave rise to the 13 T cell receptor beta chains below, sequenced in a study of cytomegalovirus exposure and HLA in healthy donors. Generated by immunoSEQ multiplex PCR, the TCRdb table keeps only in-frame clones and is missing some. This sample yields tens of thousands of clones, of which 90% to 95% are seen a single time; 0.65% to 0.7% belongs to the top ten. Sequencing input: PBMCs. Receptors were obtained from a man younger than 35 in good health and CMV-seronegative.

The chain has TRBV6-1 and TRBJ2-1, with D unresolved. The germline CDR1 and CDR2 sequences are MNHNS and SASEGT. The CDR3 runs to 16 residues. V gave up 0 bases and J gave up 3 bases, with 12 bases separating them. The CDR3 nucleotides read TGTGCCAGCAGTGAAGCGCTTCGTGGCGGCTACAATGAGCAGTTCTTC. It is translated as CASSEALRGGYNEQFF.

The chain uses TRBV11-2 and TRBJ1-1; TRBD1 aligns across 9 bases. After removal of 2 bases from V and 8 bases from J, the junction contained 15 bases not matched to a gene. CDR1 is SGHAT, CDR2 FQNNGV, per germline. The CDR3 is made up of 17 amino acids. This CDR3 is CASSLSPSETGGGEAFF. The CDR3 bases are TGTGCCAGCAGCTTATCCCCCTCCGAGACAGGGGGAGGGGAAGCTTTCTTT.

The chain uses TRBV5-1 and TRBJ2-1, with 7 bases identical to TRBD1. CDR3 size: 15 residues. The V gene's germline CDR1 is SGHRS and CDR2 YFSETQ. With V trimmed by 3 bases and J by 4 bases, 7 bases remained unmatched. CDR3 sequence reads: CASSSGQVGYNEQFF. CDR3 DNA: TGCGCCAGCAGCTCCGGACAGGTTGGATACAATGAGCAGTTCTTC.

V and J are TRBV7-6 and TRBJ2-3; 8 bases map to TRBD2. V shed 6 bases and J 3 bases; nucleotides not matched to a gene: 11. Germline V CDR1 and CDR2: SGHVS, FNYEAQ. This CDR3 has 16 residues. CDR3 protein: CASRSPGREGTDTQYF. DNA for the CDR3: TGTGCCAGCAGATCACCAGGCCGGGAGGGGACAGATACGCAGTATTTT.

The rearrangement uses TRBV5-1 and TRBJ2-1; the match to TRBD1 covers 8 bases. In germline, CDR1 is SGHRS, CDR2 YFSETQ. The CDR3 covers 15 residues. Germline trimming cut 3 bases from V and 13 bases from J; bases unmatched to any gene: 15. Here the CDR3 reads CASSWTGKRSFHQFF. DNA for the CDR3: TGCGCCAGCAGCTGGACAGGGAAGCGGTCTTTCCACCAGTTCTTC.

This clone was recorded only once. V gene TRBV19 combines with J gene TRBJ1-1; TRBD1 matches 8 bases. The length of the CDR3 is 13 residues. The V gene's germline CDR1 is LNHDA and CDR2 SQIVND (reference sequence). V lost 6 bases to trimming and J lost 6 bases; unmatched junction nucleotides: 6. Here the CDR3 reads CASRRQGFSEAFF. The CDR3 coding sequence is TGTGCCAGTAGGCGACAGGGGTTTTCTGAAGCTTTCTTT.

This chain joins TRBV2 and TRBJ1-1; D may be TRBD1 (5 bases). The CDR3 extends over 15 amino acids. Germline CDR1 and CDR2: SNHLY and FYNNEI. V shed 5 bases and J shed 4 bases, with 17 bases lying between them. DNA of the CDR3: TGTGCCAGCAGTCGCTACTCGGGGGGTAGCACTGAAGCTTTCTTT. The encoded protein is CASSRYSGGSTEAFF.

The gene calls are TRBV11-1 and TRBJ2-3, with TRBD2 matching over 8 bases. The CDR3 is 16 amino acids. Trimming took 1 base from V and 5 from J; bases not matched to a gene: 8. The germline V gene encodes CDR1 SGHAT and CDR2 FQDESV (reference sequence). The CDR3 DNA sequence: TGTGCCAGCAGCTTAGGGTCCGGGAGGGCCCAAGATACGCAGTATTTT. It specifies CASSLGSGRAQDTQYF.

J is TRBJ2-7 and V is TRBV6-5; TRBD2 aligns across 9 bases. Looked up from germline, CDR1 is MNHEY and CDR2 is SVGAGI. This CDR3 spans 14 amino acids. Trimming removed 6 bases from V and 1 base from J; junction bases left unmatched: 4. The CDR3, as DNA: TGTGCCAGCAGCCGTAGCGGGAGTTCCTACGAGCAGTACTTC. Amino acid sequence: CASSRSGSSYEQYF.

The CDR3 loop reads CASSYDRGTNEKLFF. In nucleotides, the CDR3 is TGTGCCAGCAGCTACGACAGGGGGACTAATGAAAAACTGTTTTTT. The chain links TRBV5-6 to TRBJ1-4, with TRBD1 matching 9 bases. Losses at the gene ends were 3 bases for V and 2 bases for J; bases not matched to a gene: 2. Germline V gene sequence: CDR1 SGHDT, CDR2 YYEEEE. This CDR3 is 15 amino acids long.

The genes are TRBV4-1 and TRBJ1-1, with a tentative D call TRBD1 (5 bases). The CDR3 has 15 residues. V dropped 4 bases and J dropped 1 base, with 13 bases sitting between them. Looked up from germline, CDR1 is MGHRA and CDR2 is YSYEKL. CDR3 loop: CASSPTMTENTEAFF. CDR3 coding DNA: TGCGCCAGCAGCCCTACCATGACAGAGAACACTGAAGCTTTCTTT.

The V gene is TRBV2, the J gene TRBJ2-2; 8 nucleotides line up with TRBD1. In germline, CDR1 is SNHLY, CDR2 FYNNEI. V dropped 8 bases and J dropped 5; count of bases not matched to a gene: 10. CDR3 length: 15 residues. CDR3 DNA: TGTGCCAGCCTTGGACAGGGAAGGTATACCGGGGAGCTGTTTTTT. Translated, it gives CASLGQGRYTGELFF.

The CDR3 here is CSTGKNYGYTF. Here the CDR3 DNA reads TGCAGTACCGGGAAGAACTATGGCTACACCTTC. The V gene is TRBV29-1, the J gene TRBJ1-2; D unclear. The CDR3 runs to 11 residues. Germline lookup yields CDR1 SQVTM and CDR2 ANQGSEA.